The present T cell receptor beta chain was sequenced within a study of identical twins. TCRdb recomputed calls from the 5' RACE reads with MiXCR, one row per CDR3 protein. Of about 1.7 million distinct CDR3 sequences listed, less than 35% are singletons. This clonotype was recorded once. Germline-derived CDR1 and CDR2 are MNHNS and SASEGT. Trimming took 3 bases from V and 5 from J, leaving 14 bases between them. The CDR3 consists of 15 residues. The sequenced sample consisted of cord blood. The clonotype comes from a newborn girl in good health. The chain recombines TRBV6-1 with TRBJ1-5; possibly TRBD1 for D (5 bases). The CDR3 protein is CASSESAGRDQPQHF. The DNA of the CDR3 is TGTGCCAGCAGTGAGTCCGCAGGGCGGGATCAGCCCCAGCATTTT.